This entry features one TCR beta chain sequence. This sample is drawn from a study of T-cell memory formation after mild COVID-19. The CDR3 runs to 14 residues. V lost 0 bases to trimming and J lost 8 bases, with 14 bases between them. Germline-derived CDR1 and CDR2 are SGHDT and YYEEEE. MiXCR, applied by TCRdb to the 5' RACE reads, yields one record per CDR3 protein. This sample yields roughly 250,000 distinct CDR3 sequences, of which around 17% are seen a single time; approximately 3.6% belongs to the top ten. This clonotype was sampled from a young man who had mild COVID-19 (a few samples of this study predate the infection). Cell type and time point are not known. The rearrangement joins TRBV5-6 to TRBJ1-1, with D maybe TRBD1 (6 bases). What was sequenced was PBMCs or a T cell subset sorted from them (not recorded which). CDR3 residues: CASSLASGAGEAFF. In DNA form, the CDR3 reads TGTGCCAGCAGCTTGGCGTCAGGGGCTGGGGAAGCTTTCTTT.